The T cell receptor (beta chain) under discussion was sequenced for a study of T cells of healthy individuals. TCRdb called the 5' RACE reads again in MiXCR, with one record for every CDR3 protein. The sample has about 82,000 distinct CDR3 sequences, roughly 5.1% seen once; the top ten hold roughly 7.1%. CDR1 and CDR2 (germline): LGHNA, YSLEER. The CDR3 contains 17 residues. V lost 0 bases, J lost 0 bases, and 9 bases lay in between. The chain employs TRBV4-3 and TRBJ2-6, with unresolved D. The sequence was collected from a female donor in good health. CDR3 bases: TGCGCCAGCAGCCAAGATACCAGAACCTCTGGGGCCAACGTCCTGACTTTC. As protein: CASSQDTRTSGANVLTF.